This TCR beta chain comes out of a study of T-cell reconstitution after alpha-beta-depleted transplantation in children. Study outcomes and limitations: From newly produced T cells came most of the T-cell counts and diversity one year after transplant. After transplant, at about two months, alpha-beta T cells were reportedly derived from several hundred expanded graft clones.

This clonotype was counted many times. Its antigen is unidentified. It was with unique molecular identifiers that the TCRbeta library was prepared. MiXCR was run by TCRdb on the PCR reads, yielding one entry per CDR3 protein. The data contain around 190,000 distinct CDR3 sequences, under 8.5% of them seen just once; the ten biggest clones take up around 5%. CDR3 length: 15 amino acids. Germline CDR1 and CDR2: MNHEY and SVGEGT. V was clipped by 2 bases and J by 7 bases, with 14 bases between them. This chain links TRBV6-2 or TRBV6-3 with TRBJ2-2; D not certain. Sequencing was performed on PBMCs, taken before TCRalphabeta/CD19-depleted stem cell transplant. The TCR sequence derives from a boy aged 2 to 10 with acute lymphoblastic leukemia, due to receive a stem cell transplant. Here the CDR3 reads CASSYERAAYGELFF. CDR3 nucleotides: TGTGCCAGCAGTTACGAGCGTGCAGCTTACGGGGAGCTGTTTTTT.